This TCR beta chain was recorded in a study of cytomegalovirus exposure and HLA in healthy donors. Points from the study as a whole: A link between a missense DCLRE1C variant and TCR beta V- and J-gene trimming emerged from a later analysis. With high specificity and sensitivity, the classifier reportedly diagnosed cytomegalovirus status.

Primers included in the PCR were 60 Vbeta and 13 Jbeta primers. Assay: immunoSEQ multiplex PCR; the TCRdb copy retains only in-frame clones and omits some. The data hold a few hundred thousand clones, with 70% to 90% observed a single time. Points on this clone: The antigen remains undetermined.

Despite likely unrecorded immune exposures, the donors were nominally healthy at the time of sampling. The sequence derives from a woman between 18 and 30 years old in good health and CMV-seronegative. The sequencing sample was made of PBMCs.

CDR3 sequence (DNA): TGTGCCAGCAGCTTGTGGGGGGAGGTCTATGGCTACACCTTC. It specifies CASSLWGEVYGYTF. V is TRBV5-4 and J is TRBJ1-2, with TRBD1 as a possible D gene (5 bases). The CDR3 has 14 residues. Germline assignment: CDR1 SGHNT and CDR2 YYREEE (reference sequence). The germline V and J ends were trimmed by 1 base and 4 bases, with 11 bases remaining between them.